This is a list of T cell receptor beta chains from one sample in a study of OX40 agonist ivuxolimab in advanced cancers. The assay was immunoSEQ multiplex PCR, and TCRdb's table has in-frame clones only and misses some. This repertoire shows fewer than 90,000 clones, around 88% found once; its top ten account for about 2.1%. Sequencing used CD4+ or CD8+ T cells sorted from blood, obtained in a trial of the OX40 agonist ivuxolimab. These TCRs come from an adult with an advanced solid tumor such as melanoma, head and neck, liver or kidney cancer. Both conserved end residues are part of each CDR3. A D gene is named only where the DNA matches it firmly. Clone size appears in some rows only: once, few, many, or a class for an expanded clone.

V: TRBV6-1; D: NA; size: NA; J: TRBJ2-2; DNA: TGTGCCAGCCGGCTCCCGAACACCGGGGAGCTGTTTTTT; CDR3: CASRLPNTGELFF
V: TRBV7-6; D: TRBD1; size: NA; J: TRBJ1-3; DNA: TGTGCCAGTTCCCTCGGGACAGTGGGGTCTGGAAACACCATATATTTT; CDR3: CASSLGTVGSGNTIYF
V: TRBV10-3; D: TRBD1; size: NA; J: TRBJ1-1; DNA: TGTGCCATCAGAGGGACAGTGGGGACTGAAGCTTTCTTT; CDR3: CAIRGTVGTEAFF
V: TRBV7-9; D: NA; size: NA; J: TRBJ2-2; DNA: TGTGCCAGCAGCTTACGGGGGGCAGGAACCGGGGAGCTGTTTTTT; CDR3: CASSLRGAGTGELFF
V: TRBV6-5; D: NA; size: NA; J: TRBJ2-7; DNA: TGTGCCAGCAGTTACTCGACGGGTTACGAGCAGTACTTC; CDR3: CASSYSTGYEQYF
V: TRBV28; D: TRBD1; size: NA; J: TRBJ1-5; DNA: TGTGCCAGCAGCACGGGACAGGGAGGGAGACAGCCCCAGCATTTT; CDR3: CASSTGQGGRQPQHF
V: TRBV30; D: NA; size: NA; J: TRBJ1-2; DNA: TGTGCCTGGATTAATTTAGAGTATGGCTACACCTTC; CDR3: CAWINLEYGYTF
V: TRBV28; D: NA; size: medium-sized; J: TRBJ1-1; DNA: TGTGCCAGCAGTTTAGGGGCCCGTGAAGCTTTCTTT; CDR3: CASSLGAREAFF
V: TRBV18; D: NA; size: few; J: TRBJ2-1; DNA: TGTGCCAGCTCCCCGTCAAGAAACAATGAGCAGTTCTTC; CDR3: CASSPSRNNEQFF
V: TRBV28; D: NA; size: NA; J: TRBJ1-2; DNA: TGTGCCAGCAGTTTATCGGGGGGAGGTGGCTACACCTTC; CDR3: CASSLSGGGGYTF
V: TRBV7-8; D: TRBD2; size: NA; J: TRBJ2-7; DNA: TGTGCCAGCAGCTCACTAGCGGGAGGCGGGAACGAGCAGTACTTC; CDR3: CASSSLAGGGNEQYF
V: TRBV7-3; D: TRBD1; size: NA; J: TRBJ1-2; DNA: TGTGCCAGCAGCCCCAGACAGGGGGCGAACTATGGCTACACCTTC; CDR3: CASSPRQGANYGYTF
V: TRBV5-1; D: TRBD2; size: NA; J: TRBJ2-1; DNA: TGCGCCAGCAGCTTGATAGCGGGAGGGCCGGATGAGCAGTTCTTC; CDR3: CASSLIAGGPDEQFF
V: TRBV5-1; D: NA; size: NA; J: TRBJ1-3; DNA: TGCGCCAGCAGGTCTGGAAACACCATATATTTT; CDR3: CASRSGNTIYF
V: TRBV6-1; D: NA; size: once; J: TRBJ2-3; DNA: TGTGCCAGCTCTACGGGCACAGATACGCAGTATTTT; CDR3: CASSTGTDTQYF
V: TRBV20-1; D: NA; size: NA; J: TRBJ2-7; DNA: TGCAGTGGCCAACAGGGTTACGAGCAGTACTTC; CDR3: CSGQQGYEQYF
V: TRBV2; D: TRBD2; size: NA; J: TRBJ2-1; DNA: TGTGCCAGCAACCGCCGGGGGGTGCGGGATGAGCAGTTCTTC; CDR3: CASNRRGVRDEQFF
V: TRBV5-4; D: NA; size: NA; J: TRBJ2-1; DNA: TGTGCCAGCAGCTGGGGATATGCCAATGAGCAGTTCTTC; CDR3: CASSWGYANEQFF
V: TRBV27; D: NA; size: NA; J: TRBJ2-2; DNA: TGTGCCAGCGCCTCCGTTGGTTTGGGACTGCGATCGTCGAACACCGGGGAGCTGTTTTTT; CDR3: CASASVGLGLRSSNTGELFF
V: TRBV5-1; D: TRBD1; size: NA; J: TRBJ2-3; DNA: TGCGCCAGCAGCACAGGGGGGTTCGAAACAGATACGCAGTATTTT; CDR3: CASSTGGFETDTQYF
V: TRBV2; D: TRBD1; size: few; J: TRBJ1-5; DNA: TGTGCCAGCAGTGGACAGGGGTTGATCAATCAGCCCCAGCATTTT; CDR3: CASSGQGLINQPQHF
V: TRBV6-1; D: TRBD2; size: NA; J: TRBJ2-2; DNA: TGTGCCAGCAGTGAACTAGCGGGGCGGGCGGGCACCGGGGAGCTGTTTTTT; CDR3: CASSELAGRAGTGELFF
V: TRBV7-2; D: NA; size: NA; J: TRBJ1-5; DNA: TGTGCCAGCAGCTTATTAGGGGGAGATAGCAATCAGCCCCAGCATTTT; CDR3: CASSLLGGDSNQPQHF
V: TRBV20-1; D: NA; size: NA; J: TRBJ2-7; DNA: TGCAGTGCTAGGTCGCGGTACGAGCAGTACTTC; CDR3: CSARSRYEQYF
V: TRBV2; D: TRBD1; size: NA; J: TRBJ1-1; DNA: TGTGCCAGCAGTGAAGGGACAGGGGGGGTTGAAGCTTTCTTT; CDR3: CASSEGTGGVEAFF
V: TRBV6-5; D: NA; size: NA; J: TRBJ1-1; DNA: TGTGCCAGCAGTTACTTCAGACAGAACACTGAAGCTTTCTTT; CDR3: CASSYFRQNTEAFF